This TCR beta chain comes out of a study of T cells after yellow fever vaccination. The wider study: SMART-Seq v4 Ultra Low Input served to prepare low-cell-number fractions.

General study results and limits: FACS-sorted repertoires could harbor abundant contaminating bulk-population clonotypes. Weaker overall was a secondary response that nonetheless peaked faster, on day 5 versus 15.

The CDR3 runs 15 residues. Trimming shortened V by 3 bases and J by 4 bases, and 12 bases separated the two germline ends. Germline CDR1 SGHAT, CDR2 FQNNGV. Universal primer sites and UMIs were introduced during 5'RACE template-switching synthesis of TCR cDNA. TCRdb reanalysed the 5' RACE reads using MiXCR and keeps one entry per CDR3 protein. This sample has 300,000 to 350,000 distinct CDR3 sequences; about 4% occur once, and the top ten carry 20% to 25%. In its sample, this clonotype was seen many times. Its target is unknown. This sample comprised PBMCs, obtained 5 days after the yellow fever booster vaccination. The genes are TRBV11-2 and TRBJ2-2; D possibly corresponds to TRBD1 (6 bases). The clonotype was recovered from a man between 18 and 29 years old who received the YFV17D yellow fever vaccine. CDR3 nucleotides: TGTGCCAGCAGCTTTGTGACAGGAGGCACCGGGGAGCTGTTTTTT. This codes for CASSFVTGGTGELFF. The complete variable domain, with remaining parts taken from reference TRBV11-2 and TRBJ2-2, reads EAGVAQSPRYKIIEKRQSVAFWCNPISGHATLYWYQQILGQGPKLLIQFQNNGVVDDSQLPKDRFSAERLKGVDSTLKIQPAKLEDSAVYLCASSFVTGGTGELFFGEGSRLTVL.